The source of this T cell receptor beta chain is a study of blood T cells in healthy people across ages. Study-level points and caveats: Researchers judged that diversity estimates from one million T cells fell short of true values.

This clonotype appeared once. Its antigen is still unknown. Germline assignment: CDR1 MGHDK and CDR2 SYGVNS. Germline trimming cut 4 bases from V and 2 bases from J; bases unmatched to any gene: 8. The CDR3 length is 16 residues. Sample-barcoded 5' priming and a J-beta primer mix drove a second PCR of roughly 6 to 12 cycles. All cDNA molecules were each tagged by a template-switch adaptor with 12 random nucleotides. TCRdb independently ran MiXCR on the 5' RACE reads; one entry per CDR3 protein. The sample lists over 1,500,000 distinct CDR3 sequences, about 50% occurring once. The clonotype comes from a woman between 35 and 50 years old in good health. The sequenced material came from blood. The rearrangement joins TRBV25-1 to TRBJ2-4, with TRBD1 matching 7 bases. The CDR3 sequence is CASSGRRGITKNIQYF. The CDR3 nucleotides are TGTGCCAGCAGTGGTCGCAGGGGGATTACCAAAAACATTCAGTACTTC. The full variable domain, rest sourced from reference TRBV25-1 and TRBJ2-4, is EADIYQTPRYLVIGTGKKITLECSQTMGHDKMYWYQQDPGMELHLIHYSYGVNSTEKGDLSSESTVSRIRTEHFPLTLESARPSHTSQYLCASSGRRGITKNIQYFGAGTRLSVL.